The rows below give T cell receptor beta chains drawn from one sample of a study of cytomegalovirus exposure and HLA in healthy donors. Profiled with immunoSEQ multiplex PCR; TCRdb holds only in-frame clones, not every one. The sample holds about 160,000 clones; approximately 80% are singletons and the top ten take more than 1.2%. The sequenced sample was PBMCs. The source is a male donor in good health and CMV-seronegative. Each CDR3 is given with its conserved first and last residue. A D gene is named only where the DNA matches it firmly. The size of a clone is reported for some rows only, either as once, few or many, or as a class for expanded clones.

j_gene: TRBJ2-1; v_gene: TRBV11-2; d_gene: NA; abundance: NA; CDR3nt: TGTGCCAGCAGCTTCCCCGGGATTAACAATGAGCAGTTCTTC; CDR3aa: CASSFPGINNEQFF
j_gene: TRBJ2-3; v_gene: TRBV5-1; d_gene: TRBD2; abundance: NA; CDR3nt: TGCGCCAGCAGCTTGGGACTAGCGGCCATGACAGATACGCAGTATTTT; CDR3aa: CASSLGLAAMTDTQYF
j_gene: TRBJ2-3; v_gene: TRBV2; d_gene: NA; abundance: NA; CDR3nt: TGTGCCAGCAGTGTTAGTCTAAGCACAGATACGCAGTATTTT; CDR3aa: CASSVSLSTDTQYF
j_gene: TRBJ2-5; v_gene: TRBV9; d_gene: NA; abundance: few; CDR3nt: TGTGCCAGCAGCGTAGGGGACACCCAATGGCAAGAGACCCAGTACTTC; CDR3aa: CASSVGDTQWQETQYF
j_gene: TRBJ2-1; v_gene: TRBV7-3; d_gene: TRBD2; abundance: NA; CDR3nt: TGTGCCAGCAGCCCGGGACTAGCGGGAGGGCTAATCGATGAGCAGTTCTTC; CDR3aa: CASSPGLAGGLIDEQFF
j_gene: TRBJ1-5; v_gene: TRBV10-3; d_gene: TRBD1; abundance: NA; CDR3nt: TGTGCCATCAGCCCCGGACAGGGGGTCAATCAGCCCCAGCATTTT; CDR3aa: CAISPGQGVNQPQHF
j_gene: TRBJ1-1; v_gene: TRBV5-6; d_gene: TRBD1; abundance: NA; CDR3nt: TGTGCCAGCAGCAGACCAGGGGGCTTCGGTGAAGCTTTCTTT; CDR3aa: CASSRPGGFGEAFF
j_gene: TRBJ2-1; v_gene: TRBV6-4; d_gene: TRBD2; abundance: NA; CDR3nt: TGTGCCAGCAGCCTAGCGGGGGGGAGGAATGAGCAGTTCTTC; CDR3aa: CASSLAGGRNEQFF
j_gene: TRBJ1-1; v_gene: TRBV19; d_gene: NA; abundance: NA; CDR3nt: TGTGCCAGTAGTAACGGACAGCTCATGAACACTGAAGCTTTCTTT; CDR3aa: CASSNGQLMNTEAFF
j_gene: TRBJ1-6; v_gene: TRBV5-6; d_gene: NA; abundance: NA; CDR3nt: TGTGCCAGCAGCTTGGGCAGAAATTCACCCCTCCACTTT; CDR3aa: CASSLGRNSPLHF
j_gene: TRBJ1-1; v_gene: TRBV5-5; d_gene: TRBD1; abundance: NA; CDR3nt: TGTGCCAGCAGCTTGGAGCAGGGGGGGAACACTGAAGCTTTCTTT; CDR3aa: CASSLEQGGNTEAFF
j_gene: TRBJ2-7; v_gene: TRBV19; d_gene: NA; abundance: NA; CDR3nt: TGTGCCAGTAGTATAGTTGGAGGGAACGAGCAGTACTTC; CDR3aa: CASSIVGGNEQYF
j_gene: TRBJ2-2; v_gene: TRBV28; d_gene: TRBD2; abundance: NA; CDR3nt: TGTGCCAGCAGTTTTAATAGCGGGATAGCGGGAGTAATAAGGGAGCTGTTTTTT; CDR3aa: CASSFNSGIAGVIRELFF
j_gene: TRBJ2-7; v_gene: TRBV5-6; d_gene: TRBD1; abundance: NA; CDR3nt: TGTGCCAGCAGCTTCCTCGGACAGGGGGCCCACGAGCAGTACTTC; CDR3aa: CASSFLGQGAHEQYF
j_gene: TRBJ2-3; v_gene: TRBV19; d_gene: NA; abundance: NA; CDR3nt: TGTGCCAGTAGTAGCATGACGGGGCAGTATTTT; CDR3aa: CASSSMTGQYF
j_gene: TRBJ1-2; v_gene: TRBV7-9; d_gene: NA; abundance: NA; CDR3nt: TGTGCCAGCAGACCCGGCGAGCGGGGGGAGAACTATGGCTACACCTTC; CDR3aa: CASRPGERGENYGYTF
j_gene: TRBJ1-3; v_gene: TRBV7-9; d_gene: TRBD1; abundance: NA; CDR3nt: TGTGCCAGCAGCTCCAGGGGGGTCTCTGGAAACACCATATATTTT; CDR3aa: CASSSRGVSGNTIYF
j_gene: TRBJ1-3; v_gene: TRBV7-8; d_gene: NA; abundance: NA; CDR3nt: TGTGCCAGCAGCCCCCAGTCGATTAATGCTTTGGGCGGAAACACCATATATTTT; CDR3aa: CASSPQSINALGGNTIYF
j_gene: TRBJ1-5; v_gene: TRBV28; d_gene: TRBD1; abundance: NA; CDR3nt: TGTGCCAGCAGTGACAGGGGCAATCAGCCCCAGCATTTT; CDR3aa: CASSDRGNQPQHF
j_gene: TRBJ1-6; v_gene: TRBV6-1; d_gene: NA; abundance: NA; CDR3nt: TGTGCCAGCATGCGACAGCGGGATAATTCACCCCTCCACTTT; CDR3aa: CASMRQRDNSPLHF
j_gene: TRBJ1-2; v_gene: TRBV7-8; d_gene: NA; abundance: NA; CDR3nt: TGTGCCAGCAGCCTACAGGAGACTAACTATGGCTACACCTTC; CDR3aa: CASSLQETNYGYTF
j_gene: TRBJ2-2; v_gene: TRBV7-2; d_gene: NA; abundance: NA; CDR3nt: TGTGCCAGCAGCTTGGAGGGGGGGGACACCGGGGAGCTGTTTTTT; CDR3aa: CASSLEGGDTGELFF
j_gene: TRBJ1-2; v_gene: TRBV9; d_gene: NA; abundance: NA; CDR3nt: TGTGCCAGCAGCTCGGGGACACCGACTAACTATGGCTACACCTTC; CDR3aa: CASSSGTPTNYGYTF
j_gene: TRBJ2-7; v_gene: TRBV25-1; d_gene: TRBD1; abundance: NA; CDR3nt: TGTGCCAGCAGTGTCGGACAGGGGTACGAGCAGTACTTC; CDR3aa: CASSVGQGYEQYF
j_gene: TRBJ1-1; v_gene: TRBV4-3; d_gene: TRBD1; abundance: NA; CDR3nt: TGCGCCAGCAGCCAGTGGACAGGGGGGTTCTCTGAAGCTTTCTTT; CDR3aa: CASSQWTGGFSEAFF
j_gene: TRBJ2-2; v_gene: TRBV13; d_gene: TRBD1; abundance: few; CDR3nt: TGTGCCAGCAGCTTCAGGGGGCAGGGCGGGGAGCTGTTTTTT; CDR3aa: CASSFRGQGGELFF
j_gene: TRBJ1-1; v_gene: TRBV6-5; d_gene: NA; abundance: NA; CDR3nt: TGTGCCAGCATGGGGGGGGGATTCATGAACACTGAAGCTTTCTTT; CDR3aa: CASMGGGFMNTEAFF
j_gene: TRBJ2-3; v_gene: TRBV5-1; d_gene: NA; abundance: few; CDR3nt: TGCGCCAGCAGCTTGGTAGGACAACAAAGCACAGATACGCAGTATTTT; CDR3aa: CASSLVGQQSTDTQYF
j_gene: TRBJ2-3; v_gene: TRBV5-1; d_gene: TRBD1; abundance: NA; CDR3nt: TGCGCCAGCAGCTTGGAGACAGGGCCCACAGATACGCAGTATTTT; CDR3aa: CASSLETGPTDTQYF
j_gene: TRBJ2-7; v_gene: TRBV18; d_gene: NA; abundance: NA; CDR3nt: TGTGCCAGCTCACCACCCGCGGGGGAGCAGTACTTC; CDR3aa: CASSPPAGEQYF
j_gene: TRBJ2-1; v_gene: TRBV7-2; d_gene: TRBD2; abundance: NA; CDR3nt: TGTGCCAGCAGCTCAGGACTAGCGGGATACAATGAGCAGTTCTTC; CDR3aa: CASSSGLAGYNEQFF
j_gene: TRBJ2-6; v_gene: TRBV7-2; d_gene: TRBD1; abundance: NA; CDR3nt: TGTGCCAGCAGCTTAGGAGTTGGGACAGCCTCTGGGGCCAACGTCCTGACTTTC; CDR3aa: CASSLGVGTASGANVLTF
j_gene: TRBJ2-1; v_gene: TRBV28; d_gene: TRBD2; abundance: NA; CDR3nt: TGTGCCAGCAGTTTAGGGACTACTAACAATGAGCAGTTCTTC; CDR3aa: CASSLGTTNNEQFF
j_gene: TRBJ2-5; v_gene: TRBV5-1; d_gene: TRBD2; abundance: NA; CDR3nt: TGCGCCACCTCGGGACTAGCTGAGGAGACCCAGTACTTC; CDR3aa: CATSGLAEETQYF
j_gene: TRBJ1-5; v_gene: TRBV7-8; d_gene: NA; abundance: once; CDR3nt: TGTGCCAGCAGCTTAGCGGGAGGGGGGAATCAGCCCCAGCATTTT; CDR3aa: CASSLAGGGNQPQHF
j_gene: TRBJ2-4; v_gene: TRBV5-1; d_gene: TRBD2; abundance: NA; CDR3nt: TGCGCCAGCAGCTTGAGAGCGGGAGGGCCCCAAAACATTCAGTACTTC; CDR3aa: CASSLRAGGPQNIQYF
j_gene: TRBJ1-2; v_gene: TRBV14; d_gene: NA; abundance: NA; CDR3nt: TGTGCCAGCAGCCAAACAGACTATGGCTACACCTTC; CDR3aa: CASSQTDYGYTF
j_gene: TRBJ1-5; v_gene: TRBV18; d_gene: NA; abundance: NA; CDR3nt: TGTGCCAGCTCACCGCGGGCAGGACAGCCCCAGCATTTT; CDR3aa: CASSPRAGQPQHF
j_gene: TRBJ2-3; v_gene: TRBV2; d_gene: NA; abundance: NA; CDR3nt: TGTGCCAGCAGGAGGGAACACACAGATACGCAGTATTTT; CDR3aa: CASRREHTDTQYF
j_gene: TRBJ2-3; v_gene: TRBV6-5; d_gene: NA; abundance: NA; CDR3nt: TGTGCCAGCAGACTAGACGGCACAGATACGCAGTATTTT; CDR3aa: CASRLDGTDTQYF
j_gene: TRBJ2-1; v_gene: TRBV5-6; d_gene: TRBD2; abundance: NA; CDR3nt: TGTGCCAGCAGCTTGGATCTAGCGGGGGTCGCGAGCTCCTACAATGAGCAGTTCTTC; CDR3aa: CASSLDLAGVASSYNEQFF
j_gene: TRBJ1-4; v_gene: TRBV25-1; d_gene: NA; abundance: few; CDR3nt: TGTGCCAGCAGTCCTCCTAGTGCTTTTGGAAAACTGTTTTTT; CDR3aa: CASSPPSAFGKLFF
j_gene: TRBJ2-1; v_gene: TRBV6-4; d_gene: TRBD2; abundance: NA; CDR3nt: TGTGCCAGCAGCGGAACTAGCGGGGGATACAATGAGCAGTTCTTC; CDR3aa: CASSGTSGGYNEQFF
j_gene: TRBJ2-7; v_gene: TRBV7-9; d_gene: NA; abundance: NA; CDR3nt: TGTGCCAGCAGCCGGACAGTCGGCGAGCAGTACTTC; CDR3aa: CASSRTVGEQYF
j_gene: TRBJ2-5; v_gene: TRBV9; d_gene: TRBD2; abundance: NA; CDR3nt: TGTGCCAGCAGCGTAGGTTGGACTAGCGGGGCCAAGACCCAGTACTTC; CDR3aa: CASSVGWTSGAKTQYF
j_gene: TRBJ1-2; v_gene: TRBV4-3; d_gene: TRBD1; abundance: once; CDR3nt: TGCGCCAGCAGCCAGCAAACGACAGGGGGCGATGGCTACACCTTC; CDR3aa: CASSQQTTGGDGYTF
j_gene: TRBJ1-1; v_gene: TRBV30; d_gene: NA; abundance: NA; CDR3nt: TGTGCCTGGACCCCCCGGGGGAACACTGAAGCTTTCTTT; CDR3aa: CAWTPRGNTEAFF
j_gene: TRBJ2-2; v_gene: TRBV19; d_gene: NA; abundance: NA; CDR3nt: TGTGCCAGTTCCGGCGGAACGAACACCGGGGAGCTGTTTTTT; CDR3aa: CASSGGTNTGELFF
j_gene: TRBJ2-1; v_gene: TRBV18; d_gene: NA; abundance: once; CDR3nt: TGTGCCAGCTCACCAGGGGCAGACAGAGGCAATGAGCAGTTCTTC; CDR3aa: CASSPGADRGNEQFF
j_gene: TRBJ2-7; v_gene: TRBV6-1; d_gene: TRBD1; abundance: NA; CDR3nt: TGTGCCAGCATCGTCACCGGGACAGGGACCTACGAGCAGTACTTC; CDR3aa: CASIVTGTGTYEQYF
j_gene: TRBJ1-2; v_gene: TRBV9; d_gene: NA; abundance: NA; CDR3nt: TGTGCCAGCAGCGTAGGGGGGCAGAACTATGGCTACACCTTC; CDR3aa: CASSVGGQNYGYTF
j_gene: TRBJ2-5; v_gene: TRBV4-3; d_gene: TRBD2; abundance: NA; CDR3nt: TGCGCCAGCAGCCAAGCCCCCCTGAGCGGGGGGAACCAAGAGACCCAGTACTTC; CDR3aa: CASSQAPLSGGNQETQYF
j_gene: TRBJ2-5; v_gene: TRBV27; d_gene: NA; abundance: NA; CDR3nt: TGTGCCAGCAGTTTAGGGAGGGGGGAGACCCAGTACTTC; CDR3aa: CASSLGRGETQYF
j_gene: TRBJ2-1; v_gene: TRBV13; d_gene: TRBD2; abundance: NA; CDR3nt: TGTGCCAGCAGCCATCTGGGGCTAGCGGCCGTGAATGAGCAGTTCTTC; CDR3aa: CASSHLGLAAVNEQFF
j_gene: TRBJ1-2; v_gene: TRBV29-1; d_gene: TRBD1; abundance: NA; CDR3nt: TGCAGCGTTGACGTACCAGGGGGCAGTTATGGCTACACCTTC; CDR3aa: CSVDVPGGSYGYTF